This is a list of T cell receptor beta chains from one sample in a study of cytomegalovirus exposure and HLA in healthy donors. Sequencing was performed with immunoSEQ multiplex PCR; in TCRdb, only in-frame clones are kept and a portion is missing. The profile shows about 160,000 clones, 80% of them singletons. Sequencing input: PBMCs. These receptors were collected from a man between 18 and 35 years old in good health and CMV-seropositive. The CDR3 runs from the conserved cysteine through the conserved F or W. A D gene is named only where the DNA matches it firmly. Clone size is not always given. Where it is, it says once, few, many or a class for expanded clones.

TRBJ1-5 TRBV2 NA TRBD1 TGTGCCAGCAGTGGAGGGGGACAGGGGGCACGTCAGCCCCAGCATTTT CASSGGGQGARQPQHF
TRBJ2-7 TRBV5-1 few TRBD2 TGCGCCAGCAGCGCGACTAGCGGGAGGACCTACGAGCAGTACTTC CASSATSGRTYEQYF
TRBJ2-1 TRBV27 NA NA TGTGCCAGCAGTTTATCCCTAGGGGATGAGCAGTTCTTC CASSLSLGDEQFF
TRBJ2-2 TRBV9 NA NA TGTGCCAGCAGCGTAAAGGTAGCGGCGAACACCGGGGAGCTGTTTTTT CASSVKVAANTGELFF
TRBJ1-1 TRBV18 NA NA TGTGCCAGCTCACCATACTACCTGGGGGGGACGGTCTCACGGACTGAAGCTTTCTTT CASSPYYLGGTVSRTEAFF
TRBJ1-1 TRBV6-5 NA NA TGTGCCACCAGACAGAACACTGAAGCTTTCTTT CATRQNTEAFF
TRBJ1-1 TRBV4-2 NA NA TGTGCCAGCAGCCAAGTTCACCAGTTCTTT CASSQVHQFF
TRBJ2-1 TRBV6-5 NA TRBD2 TGTGCCAGCAGTTACGCGGGACTAGCGGGCGGCAATGAGCAGTTCTTC CASSYAGLAGGNEQFF
TRBJ1-5 TRBV10-3 NA TRBD1 TGTGCCATCAGTGAGTTTACAGGGGGGCTTCAGCCCCAGCATTTT CAISEFTGGLQPQHF
TRBJ1-4 TRBV19 NA TRBD1 TGTGCCAGTAGTGGACCGGGACAGGGGTCTGAAAAACTGTTTTTT CASSGPGQGSEKLFF
TRBJ2-5 TRBV5-5 few TRBD2 TGTGCCAGCAGCTTGGGAGGGGCGGGGGGTGAGACCCAGTACTTC CASSLGGAGGETQYF
TRBJ1-2 TRBV15 NA NA TGTGCCACCAGCAGAGATGCCAGGGAAGGAAGTGGCTACACCTTC CATSRDAREGSGYTF
TRBJ2-1 TRBV27 NA NA TGTGCCAGCAGGCCTACAGGGAGCTCCTACAATGAGCAGTTCTTC CASRPTGSSYNEQFF
TRBJ2-3 TRBV25-1 once NA TGTGCCAGCAGTCCAGGGGTCTCAACAGATACGCAGTATTTT CASSPGVSTDTQYF
TRBJ1-6 TRBV30 NA TRBD1 TGTGCCTGGACGTCTGGTCAGGGGGGCCCCAAGAACCACTTT CAWTSGQGGPKNHF
TRBJ2-2 TRBV6-1 few TRBD2 TGTGCCAGCAGTGTCGGACTAGCGGGAGTCGGGGAGCTGTTTTTT CASSVGLAGVGELFF
TRBJ2-3 TRBV18 NA TRBD1 TGTGCCAGCTCACCATCAGGGGGCGCAGATACGCAGTATTTT CASSPSGGADTQYF
TRBJ1-1 TRBV5-1 NA TRBD1 TGCGCCAGCAGCCCACCCCTGACAGGGGGCACTGAAGCTTTCTTT CASSPPLTGGTEAFF
TRBJ1-2 TRBV15 NA TRBD1 TGTGCCACCAGCAGACAGACAGGGGACGGCTACACCTTC CATSRQTGDGYTF
TRBJ2-3 TRBV15 NA TRBD2 TGTGCCACCAGCAGAGGGACTAGCGGGATGGGGACAGATACGCAGTATTTT CATSRGTSGMGTDTQYF
TRBJ1-1 TRBV4-1 NA NA TGCGCCAGCAGCCACTCCCCCGGTCGGAACACTGAAGCTTTCTTT CASSHSPGRNTEAFF
TRBJ1-1 TRBV10-3 once NA TGTGCCATCAGCGGGGGGATGAACACTGAAGCTTTCTTT CAISGGMNTEAFF
TRBJ1-3 TRBV19 NA NA TGTGCCAGTAGCCCTCGGTTGTGGGGAAACACCATATATTTT CASSPRLWGNTIYF
TRBJ2-1 TRBV19 NA TRBD2 TGTGCCAGTAAGGTCGCGGGAGGGCCGAGGAATGAGCAGTTCTTC CASKVAGGPRNEQFF
TRBJ2-2 TRBV5-5 NA NA TGTGCCAGCAGGGGACTGCCGAACACCGGGGAGCTGTTTTTT CASRGLPNTGELFF
TRBJ2-7 TRBV29-1 few NA TGCAGCGTTGTGCGGCGGGACGCCTACGAGCAGTACTTC CSVVRRDAYEQYF
TRBJ1-5 TRBV10-3 NA NA TGTGCCATCAGCGTGGGGCTAAATCAGCCCCAGCATTTT CAISVGLNQPQHF
TRBJ2-2 TRBV19 NA TRBD2 TGTGCCGCATCGACGGGAGGGCCCGGCGGGGAGCTGTTTTTT CAASTGGPGGELFF
TRBJ2-5 TRBV4-1 NA TRBD1 TGCGCCAGCAGCCAAGGGGACAGGGTGGGGCAAGAGACCCAGTACTTC CASSQGDRVGQETQYF
TRBJ1-6 TRBV11-2 NA TRBD1 TGTGCCAGCAGCCTCTTACCAGGGGGACGATCACCCCTCCACTTT CASSLLPGGRSPLHF
TRBJ2-7 TRBV14 NA NA TGTGCCAGCAGCGAATTTGTAGCGGATCTCTACGAGCAGTACTTC CASSEFVADLYEQYF
TRBJ2-3 TRBV5-8 NA TRBD1 TGTGCCAGCAGGGACAGGGGAATTGTATTAGATACGCAGTATTTT CASRDRGIVLDTQYF
TRBJ2-7 TRBV30 few NA TGTGCCTGGAGCTCGGGGGTTTCGGATGAGCAGTACTTC CAWSSGVSDEQYF
TRBJ1-2 TRBV9 NA TRBD1 TGTGCCAGCAGCGTCTACTCAGGGGGCGATGGCTACACCTTC CASSVYSGGDGYTF
TRBJ1-1 TRBV29-1 NA NA TGCAGCGTTGAACTAATGGGGCAAGGCACTGAAGCTTTCTTT CSVELMGQGTEAFF
TRBJ1-1 TRBV4-1 once NA TGCGCCAGCAGCCAAACAGAGAACACTGAAGCTTTCTTT CASSQTENTEAFF
TRBJ2-1 TRBV18 NA TRBD1 TGTGCCAGCTCACCATTATCCGCCGGGACAGGGAATGAGCAGTTCTTC CASSPLSAGTGNEQFF